A selection of T cell receptor beta chains follows, all from one sample in a study of human T cells and chemical hapten exposure. TCRdb re-analysed the RACE reads in MiXCR, keeping a single row per CDR3 protein. The table lists about 190,000 distinct CDR3 sequences, approximately 26% of them singletons, with roughly 2.4% in the top ten. The sequencing here drew on whole blood, taken in connection with sensitization to the hapten diphenylcyclopropenone (DPC). Receptors were obtained from a woman between 40 and 55 years old with alopecia areata. Some clones in this sample may be carry-over from other donors' samples. Both conserved end residues are part of each CDR3. A D gene is named only where the DNA matches it firmly. Not all rows give a size; the values are once, few, many and, for expanded clones, a class.

size	D	V	J	CDR3	DNA
many	.	TRBV4-2	TRBJ2-3	CASSDSAFTSTDTQYF	TGTGCCAGCAGCGATAGCGCCTTCACTAGCACAGATACGCAGTATTTT
.	.	TRBV29-1	TRBJ2-1	CSVAPREAEQFF	TGCAGCGTCGCCCCTAGAGAGGCTGAGCAGTTCTTC
.	.	TRBV9	TRBJ1-2	CASTGGLRGYTF	TGTGCCAGCACTGGAGGGCTACGAGGCTACACCTTC
few	TRBD2	TRBV28	TRBJ2-1	CASSFILAGVPANEQFF	TGTGCCAGCAGTTTTATCCTAGCGGGAGTACCGGCCAATGAGCAGTTCTTC
few	.	TRBV6-5	TRBJ1-5	CASSYSYSNQPQHF	TGTGCCAGCAGTTACTCTTATAGCAATCAGCCCCAGCATTTT
.	.	TRBV12-3/TRBV12-4	TRBJ1-1	CASSLLWRMGNTEAFF	TGTGCCAGCAGTTTGTTATGGCGAATGGGGAACACTGAAGCTTTCTTT
.	TRBD1	TRBV7-2	TRBJ2-4	CASSRTGGHIQYF	TGTGCCAGCAGCCGTACAGGGGGTCACATTCAGTACTTC
.	.	TRBV20-1	TRBJ1-1	CSATGALNTEAFF	TGCAGTGCTACAGGGGCCTTGAACACTGAAGCTTTCTTT
few	TRBD1	TRBV5-8	TRBJ2-1	CASSSPGTVYNEQFF	TGTGCCAGCAGCTCCCCCGGGACAGTCTACAATGAGCAGTTCTTC
many	.	TRBV4-3	TRBJ2-7	CASSQAVVSEYYEQYF	TGCGCCAGCAGCCAAGCGGTTGTATCGGAGTACTACGAGCAGTACTTC
.	TRBD1	TRBV29-1	TRBJ1-2	CSVEKTRGRSGYTF	TGCAGCGTTGAGAAAACCAGGGGGCGCAGTGGCTACACCTTC
few	TRBD2	TRBV5-6	TRBJ2-1	CASSSGTGTRGLWEQFF	TGTGCCAGCAGCTCCGGTACCGGGACTAGGGGTTTGTGGGAGCAGTTCTTC
.	TRBD2	TRBV28	TRBJ2-7	CASRTSGVSYEQYF	TGTGCCAGCCGGACTAGCGGTGTATCCTACGAGCAGTACTTC
many	.	TRBV4-3	TRBJ2-1	CASSQDRTGLGQFF	TGCGCCAGCAGCCAGGATCGAACAGGGTTAGGGCAGTTCTTC
.	.	TRBV12-3/TRBV12-4	TRBJ2-3	CASSLLSGNTDTQYF	TGTGCCAGCAGTTTGTTGAGCGGAAACACAGATACGCAGTATTTT
few	.	TRBV20-1	TRBJ1-5	CSAGDRNQPQHF	TGCAGTGCTGGGGACCGCAATCAGCCCCAGCATTTT
.	TRBD2	TRBV6-5	TRBJ2-1	CASSDGLAGAREQFF	TGTGCCAGCAGCGACGGACTAGCGGGAGCCCGCGAGCAGTTCTTC
few	TRBD1	TRBV12-3/TRBV12-4	TRBJ2-2	CASLTGDTGELFF	TGTGCCAGTTTAACAGGGGACACCGGGGAGCTGTTTTTT
.	.	TRBV4-3	TRBJ2-7	CASSPQAGVDEQYF	TGCGCCAGCAGCCCGCAGGCTGGGGTCGACGAGCAGTACTTC
once	TRBD2	TRBV4-3	TRBJ2-3	CASSQDGPSGRWADTQYF	TGCGCCAGCAGCCAAGATGGTCCTAGCGGGAGGTGGGCAGATACGCAGTATTTT
.	.	TRBV27	TRBJ1-4	CASSVAPNEKLFF	TGTGCCAGCTCGGTCGCTCCAAATGAAAAACTGTTTTTT
.	.	TRBV5-5	TRBJ1-5	CASSQQSGVGQPQHF	TGTGCCAGCAGCCAACAATCAGGGGTAGGACAGCCCCAGCATTTT
.	.	TRBV9	TRBJ2-1	CASSVAGAGNEQFF	TGTGCCAGCAGCGTAGCTGGGGCAGGCAATGAGCAGTTCTTC
many	.	TRBV5-1	TRBJ2-5	CASSPTARQETQYF	TGCGCCAGCAGCCCGACAGCCCGCCAAGAGACCCAGTACTTC